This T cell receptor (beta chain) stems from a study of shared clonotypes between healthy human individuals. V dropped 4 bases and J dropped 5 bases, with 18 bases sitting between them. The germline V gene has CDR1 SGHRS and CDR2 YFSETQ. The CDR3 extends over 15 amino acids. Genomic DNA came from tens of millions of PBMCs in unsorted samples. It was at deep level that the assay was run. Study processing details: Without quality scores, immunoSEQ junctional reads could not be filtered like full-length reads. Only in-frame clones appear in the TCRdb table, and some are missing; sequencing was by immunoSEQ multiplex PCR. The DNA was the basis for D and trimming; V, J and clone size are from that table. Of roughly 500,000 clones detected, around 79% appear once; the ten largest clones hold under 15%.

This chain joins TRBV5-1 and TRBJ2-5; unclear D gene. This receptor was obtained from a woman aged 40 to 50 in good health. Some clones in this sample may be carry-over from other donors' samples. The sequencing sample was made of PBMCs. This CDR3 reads CASSPQVPGRETQYF. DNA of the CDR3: TGCGCCAGCAGCCCCCAAGTACCCGGGCGCGAGACCCAGTACTTC. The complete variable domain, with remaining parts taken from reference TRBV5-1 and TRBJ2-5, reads KAGVTQTPRYLIKTRGQQVTLSCSPISGHRSVSWYQQTPGQGLQFLFEYFSETQRNKGNFPGRFSGRQFSNSRSEMNVSTLELGDSALYLCASSPQVPGRETQYFGPGTRLLVL.